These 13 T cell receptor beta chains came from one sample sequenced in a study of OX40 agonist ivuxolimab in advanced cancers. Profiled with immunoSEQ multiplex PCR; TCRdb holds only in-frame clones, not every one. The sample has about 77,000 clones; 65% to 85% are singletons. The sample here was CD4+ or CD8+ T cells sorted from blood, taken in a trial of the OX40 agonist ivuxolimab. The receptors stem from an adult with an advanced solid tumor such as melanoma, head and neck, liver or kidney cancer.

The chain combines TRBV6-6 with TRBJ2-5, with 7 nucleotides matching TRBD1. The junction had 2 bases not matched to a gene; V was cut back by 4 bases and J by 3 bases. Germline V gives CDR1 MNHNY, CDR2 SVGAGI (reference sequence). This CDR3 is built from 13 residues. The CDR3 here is CASSLTGKETQYF. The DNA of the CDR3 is TGTGCCAGCAGTTTGACAGGGAAAGAGACCCAGTACTTC.

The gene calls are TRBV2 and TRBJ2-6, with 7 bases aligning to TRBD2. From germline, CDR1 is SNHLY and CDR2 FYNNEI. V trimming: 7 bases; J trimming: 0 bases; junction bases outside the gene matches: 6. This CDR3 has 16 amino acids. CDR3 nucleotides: TGTGCCAGCAATAAAGGGAGGGTCTCTGGGGCCAACGTCCTGACTTTC. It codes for CASNKGRVSGANVLTF.

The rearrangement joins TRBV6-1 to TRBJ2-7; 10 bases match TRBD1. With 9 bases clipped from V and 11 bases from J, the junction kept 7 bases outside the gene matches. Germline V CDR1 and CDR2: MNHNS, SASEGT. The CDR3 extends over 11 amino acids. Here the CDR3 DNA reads TGTGCCAGTAGTTCGGACAGGGGGGAGTACTTC. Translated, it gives CASSSDRGEYF.

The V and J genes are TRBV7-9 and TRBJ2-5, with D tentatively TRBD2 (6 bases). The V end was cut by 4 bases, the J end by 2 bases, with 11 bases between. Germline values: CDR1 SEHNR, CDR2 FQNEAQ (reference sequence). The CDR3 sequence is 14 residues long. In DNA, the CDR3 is TGTGCCAGCAGCTCCGGGACTTTTCAAGAGACCCAGTACTTC. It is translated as CASSSGTFQETQYF.

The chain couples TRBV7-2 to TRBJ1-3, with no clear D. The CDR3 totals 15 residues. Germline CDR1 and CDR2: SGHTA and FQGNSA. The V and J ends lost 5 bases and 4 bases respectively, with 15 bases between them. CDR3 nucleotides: TGTGCCAGCAGCCCGCCGGCGGCGCCCGGAAACACCATATATTTT. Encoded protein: CASSPPAAPGNTIYF.

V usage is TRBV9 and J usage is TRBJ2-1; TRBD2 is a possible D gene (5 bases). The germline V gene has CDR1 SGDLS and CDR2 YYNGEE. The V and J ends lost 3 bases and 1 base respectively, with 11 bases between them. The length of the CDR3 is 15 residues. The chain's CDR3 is CASSAGLQSYNEQFF. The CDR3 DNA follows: TGTGCCAGCAGCGCAGGACTGCAATCCTACAATGAGCAGTTCTTC. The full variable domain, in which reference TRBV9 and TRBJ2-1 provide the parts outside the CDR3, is DSGVTQTPKHLITATGQRVTLRCSPRSGDLSVYWYQQSLDQGLQFLIQYYNGEERAKGNILERFSAQQFPDLHSELNLSSLELGDSALYFCASSAGLQSYNEQFFGPGTRLTVL.

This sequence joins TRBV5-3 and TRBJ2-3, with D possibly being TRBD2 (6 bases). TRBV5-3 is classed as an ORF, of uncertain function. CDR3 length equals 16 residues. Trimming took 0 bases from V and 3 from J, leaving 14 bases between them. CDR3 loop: CARSLAAGRVTDTQYF. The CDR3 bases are TGTGCCAGAAGCTTGGCTGCGGGGCGCGTTACAGATACGCAGTATTTT.

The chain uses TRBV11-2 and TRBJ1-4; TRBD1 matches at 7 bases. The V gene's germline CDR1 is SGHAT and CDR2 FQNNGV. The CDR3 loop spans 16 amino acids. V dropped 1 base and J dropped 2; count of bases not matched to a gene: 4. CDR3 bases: TGTGCCAGCAGCTTAGGACAGGGAACCACTAATGAAAAACTGTTTTTT. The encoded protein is CASSLGQGTTNEKLFF.

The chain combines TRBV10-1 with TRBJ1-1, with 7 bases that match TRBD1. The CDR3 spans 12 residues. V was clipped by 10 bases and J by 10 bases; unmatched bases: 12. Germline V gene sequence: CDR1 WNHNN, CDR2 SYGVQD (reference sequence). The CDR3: CANKDHEGAAFF. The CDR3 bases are TGCGCCAACAAGGACCATGAGGGGGCAGCTTTCTTT.

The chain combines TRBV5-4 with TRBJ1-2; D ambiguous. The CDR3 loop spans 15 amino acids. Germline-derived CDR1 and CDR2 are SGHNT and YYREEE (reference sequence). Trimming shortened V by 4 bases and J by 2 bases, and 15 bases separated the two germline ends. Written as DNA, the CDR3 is TGTGCCAGCAGCCCCCCTGGGCCGCTCAACTATGGCTACACCTTC. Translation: CASSPPGPLNYGYTF.

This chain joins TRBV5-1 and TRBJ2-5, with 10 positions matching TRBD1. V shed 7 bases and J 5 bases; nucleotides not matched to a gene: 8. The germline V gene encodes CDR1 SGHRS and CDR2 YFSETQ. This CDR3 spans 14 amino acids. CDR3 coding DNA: TGCGCCAGCTACCGACAGGGGGCCGGGGAGACCCAGTACTTC. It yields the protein CASYRQGAGETQYF.

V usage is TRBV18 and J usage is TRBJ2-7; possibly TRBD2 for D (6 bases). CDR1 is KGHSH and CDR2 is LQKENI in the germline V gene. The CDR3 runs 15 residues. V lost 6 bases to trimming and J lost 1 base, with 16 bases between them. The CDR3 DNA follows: TGTGCCAGCTCGACGTCCGTGGGGACTTCCTACGAGCAGTACTTC. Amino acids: CASSTSVGTSYEQYF. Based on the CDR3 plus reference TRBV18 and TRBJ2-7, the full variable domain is NAGVMQNPRHLVRRRGQEARLRCSPMKGHSHVYWYRQLPEEGLKFMVYLQKENIIDESGMPKERFSAEFPKEGPSILRIQQVVRGDSAAYFCASSTSVGTSYEQYFGPGTRLTVT.

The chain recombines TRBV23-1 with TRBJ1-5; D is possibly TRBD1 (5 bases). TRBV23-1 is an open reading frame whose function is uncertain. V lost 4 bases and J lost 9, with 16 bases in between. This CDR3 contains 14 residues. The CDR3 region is CASSLGQPGSPQHF. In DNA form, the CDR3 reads TGCGCCAGCAGTCTGGGGCAGCCAGGATCGCCCCAGCATTTT.